The source of this T cell receptor (beta chain) is a study of regulatory T cells in long-lasting Graves disease. Trimming took off 9 bases at V and 7 bases at J, with 15 bases between the two ends. From germline, CDR1 is MDHEN and CDR2 SYDVKM. The length of the CDR3 is 12 residues. With iRepertoire HTBI primers and Arm-PCR of CDR3 regions, TCR beta libraries were built. TCRdb re-analysed the multiplex PCR reads in MiXCR, keeping a single row per CDR3 protein. This sample has roughly 420,000 distinct CDR3 sequences, with approximately 16% found just once. The time point here: newly diagnosed GD, antithyroid drugs for less than 3 months. RNA extracted from PBMCs served as the sequencing template. The same data also contributed to another study, on T cells in Graves' hyperthyroidism and ophthalmopathy. That source notes: Recently diagnosed hyperthyroidism of less than 2 months' duration affected patients aged 18 to 65.

The chain joins TRBV28 to TRBJ1-2; D may be TRBD1 (6 bases). Sample: peripheral blood mononuclear cells (PBMCs), taken at new diagnosis, from a patient treated with antithyroid drugs. This TCR derives from a young woman with Graves disease. CDR3 protein: CASSGTYGGYTF. As DNA, the CDR3 is TGTGCCAGTTCCGGGACATATGGTGGCTACACCTTC.